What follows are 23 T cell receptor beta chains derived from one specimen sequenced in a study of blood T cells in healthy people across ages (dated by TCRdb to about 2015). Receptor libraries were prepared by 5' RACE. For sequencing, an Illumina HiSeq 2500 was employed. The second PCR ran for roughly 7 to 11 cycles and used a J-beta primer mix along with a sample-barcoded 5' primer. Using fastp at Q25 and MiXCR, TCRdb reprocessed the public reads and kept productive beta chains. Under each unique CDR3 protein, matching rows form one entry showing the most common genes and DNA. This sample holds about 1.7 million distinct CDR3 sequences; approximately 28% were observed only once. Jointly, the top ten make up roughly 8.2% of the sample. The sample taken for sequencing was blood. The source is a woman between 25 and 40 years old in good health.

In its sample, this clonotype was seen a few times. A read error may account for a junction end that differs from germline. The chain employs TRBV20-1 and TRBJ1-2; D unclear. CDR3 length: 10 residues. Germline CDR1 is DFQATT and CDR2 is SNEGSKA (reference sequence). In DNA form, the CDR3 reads TGCAATGCTCTTAACTATGGCTACACCTTC. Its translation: CNALNYGYTF.

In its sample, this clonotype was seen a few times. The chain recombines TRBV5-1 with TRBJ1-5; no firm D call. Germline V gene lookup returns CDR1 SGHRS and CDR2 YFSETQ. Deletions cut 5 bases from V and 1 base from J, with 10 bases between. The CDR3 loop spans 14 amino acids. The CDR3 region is CASRVDPSNQPQHF. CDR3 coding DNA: TGCGCCAGCAGAGTAGATCCAAGCAATCAGCCCCAGCATTTT. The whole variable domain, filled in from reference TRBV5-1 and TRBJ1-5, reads KAGVTQTPRYLIKTRGQQVTLSCSPISGHRSVSWYQQTPGQGLQFLFEYFSETQRNKGNFPGRFSGRQFSNSRSEMNVSTLELGDSALYLCASRVDPSNQPQHFGDGTRLSIL.

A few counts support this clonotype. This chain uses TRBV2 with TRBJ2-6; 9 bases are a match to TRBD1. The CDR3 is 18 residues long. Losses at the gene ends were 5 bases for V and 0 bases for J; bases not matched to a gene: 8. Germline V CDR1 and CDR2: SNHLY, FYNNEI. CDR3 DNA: TGTGCCAGCAGTTCCACAGGGGGCCTCAGCTCTGGGGCCAACGTCCTGACTTTC. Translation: CASSSTGGLSSGANVLTF.

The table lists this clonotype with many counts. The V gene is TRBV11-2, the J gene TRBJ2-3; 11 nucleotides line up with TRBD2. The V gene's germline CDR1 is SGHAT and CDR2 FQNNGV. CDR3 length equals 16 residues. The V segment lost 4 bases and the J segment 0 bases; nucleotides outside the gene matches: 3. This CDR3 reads CASSSRTSGSTDTQYF. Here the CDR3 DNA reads TGTGCCAGCAGCTCTAGGACTAGCGGGAGCACAGATACGCAGTATTTT.

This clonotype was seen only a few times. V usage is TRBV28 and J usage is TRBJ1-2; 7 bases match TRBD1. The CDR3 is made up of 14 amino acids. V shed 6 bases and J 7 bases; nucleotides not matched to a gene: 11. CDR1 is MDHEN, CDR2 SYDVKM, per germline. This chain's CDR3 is CASRRSGGPFGYTF. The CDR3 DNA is TGTGCCAGCAGAAGATCAGGGGGGCCCTTTGGCTACACCTTC.

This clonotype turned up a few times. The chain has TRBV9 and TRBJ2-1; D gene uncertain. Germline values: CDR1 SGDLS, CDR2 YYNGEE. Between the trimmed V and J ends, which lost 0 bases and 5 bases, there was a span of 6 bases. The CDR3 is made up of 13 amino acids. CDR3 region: CASSVASDNEQFF. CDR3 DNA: TGTGCCAGCAGCGTAGCTTCCGACAATGAGCAGTTCTTC.

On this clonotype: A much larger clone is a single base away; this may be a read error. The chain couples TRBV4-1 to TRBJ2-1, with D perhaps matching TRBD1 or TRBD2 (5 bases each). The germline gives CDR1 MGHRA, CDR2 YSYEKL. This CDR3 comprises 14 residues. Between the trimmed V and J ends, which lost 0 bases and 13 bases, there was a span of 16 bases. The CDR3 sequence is CASSQEGVEETQFF. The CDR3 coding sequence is TGCGCCAGCAGCCAAGAGGGGGTCGAAGAGACCCAGTTCTTC.

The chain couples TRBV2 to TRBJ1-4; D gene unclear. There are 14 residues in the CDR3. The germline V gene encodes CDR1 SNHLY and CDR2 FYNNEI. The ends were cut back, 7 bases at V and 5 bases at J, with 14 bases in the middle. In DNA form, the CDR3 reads TGTGCCAGCATGGCCCCCCCGTTGAATGAAAAACTGTTTTTT. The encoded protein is CASMAPPLNEKLFF. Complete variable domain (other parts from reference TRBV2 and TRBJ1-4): EPEVTQTPSHQVTQMGQEVILRCVPISNHLYFYWYRQILGQKVEFLVSFYNNEISEKSEIFDDQFSVERPDGSNFTLKIRSTKLEDSAMYFCASMAPPLNEKLFFGSGTQLSVL.

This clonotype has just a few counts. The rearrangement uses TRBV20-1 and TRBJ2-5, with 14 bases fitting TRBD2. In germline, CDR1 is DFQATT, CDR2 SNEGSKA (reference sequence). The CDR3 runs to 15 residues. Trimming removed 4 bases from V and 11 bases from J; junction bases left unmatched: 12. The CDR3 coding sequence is TGCAGTGCTATGCCGGGACTAGCGGGAGTGAATGAGCAGTACTTC. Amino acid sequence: CSAMPGLAGVNEQYF.

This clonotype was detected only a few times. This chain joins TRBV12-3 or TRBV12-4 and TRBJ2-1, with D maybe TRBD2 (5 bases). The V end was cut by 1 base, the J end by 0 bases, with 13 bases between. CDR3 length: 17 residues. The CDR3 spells CASSLGTAVRSYNEQFF. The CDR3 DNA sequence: TGTGCCAGCAGTTTAGGGACTGCCGTTCGCTCCTACAATGAGCAGTTCTTC.

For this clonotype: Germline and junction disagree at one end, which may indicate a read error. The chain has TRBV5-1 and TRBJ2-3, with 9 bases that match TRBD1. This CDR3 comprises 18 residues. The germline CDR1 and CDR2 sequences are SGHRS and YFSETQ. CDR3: CANSLRPGTGRGVDTQYF. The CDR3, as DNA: TGCGCCAACAGCCTACGTCCCGGGACAGGGCGCGGAGTAGATACGCAGTATTTT.

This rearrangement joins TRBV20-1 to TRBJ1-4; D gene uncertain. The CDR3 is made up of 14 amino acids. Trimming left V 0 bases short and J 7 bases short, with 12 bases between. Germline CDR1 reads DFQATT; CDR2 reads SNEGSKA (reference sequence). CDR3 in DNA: TGCAGTGCTAGAGAAGAGGTGATTGGTGAAAAACTGTTTTTT. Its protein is CSAREEVIGEKLFF.

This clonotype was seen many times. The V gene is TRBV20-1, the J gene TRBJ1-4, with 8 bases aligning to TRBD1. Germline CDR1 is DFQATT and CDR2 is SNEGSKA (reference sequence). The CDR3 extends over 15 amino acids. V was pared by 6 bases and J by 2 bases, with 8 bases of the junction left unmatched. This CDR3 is CSAGPGGSTNEKLFF. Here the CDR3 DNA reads TGCAGTGCCGGGCCAGGGGGCTCGACTAATGAAAAACTGTTTTTT.

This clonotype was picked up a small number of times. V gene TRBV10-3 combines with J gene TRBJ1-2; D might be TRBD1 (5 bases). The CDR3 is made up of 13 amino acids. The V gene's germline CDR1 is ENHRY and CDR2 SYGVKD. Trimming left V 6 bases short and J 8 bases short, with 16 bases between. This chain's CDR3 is CAIRRDPEGGYTF. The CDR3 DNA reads TGTGCCATCAGGAGGGACCCCGAGGGCGGCTACACCTTC.

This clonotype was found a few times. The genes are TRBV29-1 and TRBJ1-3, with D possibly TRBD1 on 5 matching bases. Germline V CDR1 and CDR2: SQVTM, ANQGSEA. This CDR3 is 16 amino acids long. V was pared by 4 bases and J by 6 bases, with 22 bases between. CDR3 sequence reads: CSVALIGGPGANTIYF. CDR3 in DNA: TGCAGCGTTGCTCTTATCGGGGGACCCGGGGCAAACACCATATATTTT.

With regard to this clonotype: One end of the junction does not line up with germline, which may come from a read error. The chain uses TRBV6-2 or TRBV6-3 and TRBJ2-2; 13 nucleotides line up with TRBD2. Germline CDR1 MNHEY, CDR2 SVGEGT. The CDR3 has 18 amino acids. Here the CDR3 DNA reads TGTGCCGGCAGTTACTCACTGGGACTAGCGGGACCCACCGGGGAGCTGTTTTTT. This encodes CAGSYSLGLAGPTGELFF.

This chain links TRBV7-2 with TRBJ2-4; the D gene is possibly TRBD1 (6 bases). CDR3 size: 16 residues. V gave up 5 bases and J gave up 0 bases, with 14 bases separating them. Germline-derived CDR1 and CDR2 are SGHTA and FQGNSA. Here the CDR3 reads CASSPEGVIAKNIQYF. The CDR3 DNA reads TGTGCCAGCAGCCCAGAGGGGGTAATAGCCAAAAACATTCAGTACTTC.

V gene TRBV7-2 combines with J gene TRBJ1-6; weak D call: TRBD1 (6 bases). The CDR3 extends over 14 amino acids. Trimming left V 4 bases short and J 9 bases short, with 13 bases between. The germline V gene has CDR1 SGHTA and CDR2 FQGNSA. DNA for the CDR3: TGTGCCAGCAGCTCGGGCGGGGGCTCTTCACCCCTCCACTTT. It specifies CASSSGGGSSPLHF. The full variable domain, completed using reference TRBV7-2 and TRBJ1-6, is GAGVSQSPSNKVTEKGKDVELRCDPISGHTALYWYRQSLGQGLEFLIYFQGNSAPDKSGLPSDRFSAERTGGSVSTLTIQRTQQEDSAVYLCASSSGGGSSPLHFGNGTRLTVT.

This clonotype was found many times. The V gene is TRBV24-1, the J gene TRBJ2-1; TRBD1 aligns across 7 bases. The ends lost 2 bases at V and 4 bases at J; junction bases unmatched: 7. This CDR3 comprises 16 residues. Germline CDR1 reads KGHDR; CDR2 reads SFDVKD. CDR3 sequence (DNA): TGTGCCACCAGTGATTCGACAGGGTCGGAGTACAATGAGCAGTTCTTC. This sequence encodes CATSDSTGSEYNEQFF.

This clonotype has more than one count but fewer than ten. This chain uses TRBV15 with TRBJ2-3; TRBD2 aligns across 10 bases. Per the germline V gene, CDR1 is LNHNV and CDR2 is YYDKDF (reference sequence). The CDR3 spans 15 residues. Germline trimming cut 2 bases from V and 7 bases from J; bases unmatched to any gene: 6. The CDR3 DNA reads TGTGCCACCAGCAGACGTAGCGGGAGGACTAATACGCAGTATTTT. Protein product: CATSRRSGRTNTQYF.

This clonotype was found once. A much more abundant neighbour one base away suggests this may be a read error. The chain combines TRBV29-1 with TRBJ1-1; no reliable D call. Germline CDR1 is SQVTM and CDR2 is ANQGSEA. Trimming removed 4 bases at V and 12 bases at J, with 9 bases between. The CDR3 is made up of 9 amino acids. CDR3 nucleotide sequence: TGCAGCGTTGGACGCGAAACTTTCTTT. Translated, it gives CSVGRETFF.

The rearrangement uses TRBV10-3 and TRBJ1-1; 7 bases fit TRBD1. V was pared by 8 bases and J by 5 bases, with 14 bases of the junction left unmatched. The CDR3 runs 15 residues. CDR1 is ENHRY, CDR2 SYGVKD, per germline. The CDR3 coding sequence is TGTGCCATCTGGGACAGCAGTGGGTTGGGGACTGAAGCTTTCTTT. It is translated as CAIWDSSGLGTEAFF.

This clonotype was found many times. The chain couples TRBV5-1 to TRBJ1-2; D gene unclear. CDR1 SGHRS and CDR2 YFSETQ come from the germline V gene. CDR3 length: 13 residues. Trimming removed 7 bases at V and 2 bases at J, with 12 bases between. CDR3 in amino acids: CASSLGENYGYTF. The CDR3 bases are TGCGCCAGCTCCTTGGGAGAGAACTATGGCTACACCTTC.